The present TCR beta chain was sequenced within a study of control samples from healthy donors and cancer patients. The method was immunoSEQ multiplex PCR; TCRdb's version includes in-frame clones alone and lacks a portion of them. The table records some 130,000 clones, around nine tenths of them present only once. This CDR3 is 14 amino acids long. Sequencing was done on a sample of blood. The chain is built from TRBV7-5 and TRBJ1-1. TRBV7-5 is marked as a pseudogene. This clonotype originated in a man aged 40-55 years in good health. The CDR3 DNA follows: TGTGCCAGAAGCCCCCCGGGGGAGAACACTGAAGCTTTCTTT. Translated: CARSPPGENTEAFF.